A selection of T cell receptor beta chains follows, all from one sample in a study of memory CD4+ T cells and cytomegalovirus serostatus. The protocol was immunoSEQ multiplex PCR, while the TCRdb copy is restricted to in-frame clones and leaves out a portion. The repertoire has about 50,000 clones, just under 80% of them found once; the top ten carry 0.67%. The sequenced sample was memory CD4+ T cells from blood. The receptors derive from an adult in good health and CMV-seronegative. The CDR3 runs from the conserved cysteine through the conserved F or W.

TRBV30 CAWMGRNYEQYF
TRBV2 CASSEYRSQHF
TRBV20-1 CSAARREQYF
TRBV29-1 CSVSLAGGETQYF
TRBV27 CASSLFAGGRETQYF
TRBV7-8 CASSIGQQRTEAFF
TRBV14 CASSPYIERGEAFF
TRBV6-5 CASSFRGLGNEKLFF
TRBV30 CAWRISGRHQTGELFF
TRBV5-4 CASSLGGPFQSDPYGYTF
TRBV7-9 CASSLATGLGTDTQYF
TRBV2 CASSRTGFEAFF
TRBV4-1 CASSQVLRSGSFPYEQYF
TRBV5-1 CASSLTELAGAGAKNIQYF
TRBV7-9 CASCPGQGLQETQYF
TRBV7-8 CASSARADRVETQYF
TRBV2 CASSEGAHVSSYNEQFF
TRBV7-9 CASVPQGGAEAFF
TRBV9 CASSVGEAGEIGELFF
TRBV20-1 CSANDLRGYTF
TRBV9 CASSPMVGGYTF
TRBV7-2 CASSLLRAETQYF
TRBV11-2 CASRTTTSGRARETQYF
TRBV18 CASLLQGLGRNTEAFF
TRBV4-1 CASSRQENTGELFF
TRBV7-7 CASSLAGRDNEQYF